This TCR beta chain came from a study of T cell repertoires in cytomegalovirus infection. Using its own MiXCR run on the reads, TCRdb lists one record per CDR3 protein. The sample holds tens of thousands of distinct CDR3 sequences, more than 15% seen once. By frequency in the sample, this clonotype is medium-sized. Its matching antigen is unknown. Sequencing used CD8+ T cells from cultured PBMCs, obtained from culture after CMV antigen stimulation. The source of this sequence is a human donor in good health (CMV status not recorded). Some clones in this sample may be carry-over from other donors' samples.

CDR3 sequence: CASSHPGQPYEQYF. The DNA for the CDR3 is TGTGCCAGCAGCCACCCGGGACAGCCCTACGAGCAGTACTTC. V is TRBV7-9 and J is TRBJ2-7, with 7 positions matching TRBD1. The length of the CDR3 is 14 residues. With V trimmed by 5 bases and J by 2 bases, 6 bases remained unmatched. Germline V gives CDR1 SEHNR, CDR2 FQNEAQ (reference sequence).